The sequence of this T cell receptor (beta chain) was determined in a study of blood T cell repertoires in COVID-19. At the level of the study: Acute-phase and convalescent COVID-19 samples originated in the United States, Italy and Spain. From T cells, B-cell-depleted T cells, or PBMCs came the material, which was cDNA or gDNA.

This CDR3 is built from 16 residues. The V gene's germline CDR1 is MDHEN and CDR2 SYDVKM. V gave up 1 base and J gave up 5 bases; unmatched junction bases: 7. TCRdb's table, derived via immunoSEQ multiplex PCR, lists solely in-frame clones and lacks some. The sample yields roughly 100,000 clones, 84% seen once. This TCR came from a woman in her sixties with acute or convalescent COVID-19. The chain has TRBV28 and TRBJ1-2, with TRBD1 matching over 10 bases. The sample consisted of peripheral blood. CDR3 in DNA: TGTGCCAGCAGTTTATTTGGACAGGGGGATCGGTATGGCTACACCTTC. Its protein is CASSLFGQGDRYGYTF.